This record concerns one T cell receptor (beta chain) sequence. The data stem from a study of blood T cell repertoires in COVID-19. Study-wide background: T cells, B-cell-depleted T cells, or PBMCs supplied cDNA or gDNA.

Germline CDR1 is SGHKS and CDR2 is YYEKEE (reference sequence). This CDR3 comprises 17 residues. Trimming shortened V by 2 bases and J by 7 bases, and 24 bases separated the two germline ends. Under the authors' procedure: Nucleated cell counts were estimated from reference gene primer amplification. Using immunoSEQ multiplex PCR, the repertoire was profiled, and TCRdb retains in-frame clones only, with some absent. For V, J and clone size, that table is used; D and trimming come from the DNA. Altogether over 200,000 clones are present, about 90% being singletons, with the ten largest covering 11%. Participants' own reports of clinical history determined their cohort assignment. Either two negative PCRs, clearance, or symptom resolution qualified Cohort 3 donors as recovered.

The clonotype comes from a young man who had recovered from COVID-19. Sequencing used PBMCs or T cells enriched from blood (not recorded which). The chain has TRBV5-5 and TRBJ2-5, with a weak D call TRBD1 (5 bases). The chain's CDR3 is CASSLLLSTDGARTQYF. In nucleotides, the CDR3 is TGTGCCAGCAGCTTATTACTTTCGACCGATGGGGCGCGGACCCAGTACTTC.